This TCR beta chain was obtained from a study of early T cells in non-severe SARS-CoV-2 infection. Across the study: Sequencing input comprised bulk RNA from unsorted whole blood; chain pairing was not available. Notes on the study in general: Matching with VDJdb favored anti-spike CD8 responses (missing private and CD4 specificities).

Worth noting for this clonotype: Its specificity is not known.

This CDR3 is 14 amino acids long. V gave up 10 bases and J gave up 0 bases, with 15 bases separating them. The V gene's germline CDR1 is SNHLY and CDR2 FYNNEI. Unique molecular identifier tags were affixed to discrete cDNA molecules. MiXCR, run by TCRdb on the 5' RACE reads, gives a single entry per CDR3 protein. The sample records around 80,000 distinct CDR3 sequences, about 11% being singletons. V and J are TRBV2 and TRBJ1-1; unclear D gene. This material consisted of whole blood, taken at baseline. The receptor was isolated from an adult who was a healthcare worker with PCR-confirmed SARS-CoV-2 infection or an uninfected control (not recorded which). Written as DNA, the CDR3 is TGTGCCAACACCGCTGCCGGTGTGAACACTGAAGCTTTCTTT. This gives the protein CANTAAGVNTEAFF.